This record covers a single TCR beta chain. The CDR3 extends over 14 amino acids. Trimming stripped 3 bases from V and 3 bases from J, with 8 bases between. Germline CDR1 MNHEY, CDR2 SMNVEV (reference sequence). This entry belongs to a study of shared clonotypes between healthy human individuals. Method: immunoSEQ multiplex PCR; TCRdb's copy keeps in-frame clones and lacks some. The sample holds roughly 2.2 million clones, 90% to 95% seen once. Source material: naive CD4+ T cells from PBMCs. Subset noted: CD45RA+ positively selected. This receptor was obtained from a young man in good health. Some clones in this sample may be carry-over from other donors' samples. The chain links TRBV27 to TRBJ2-2; D perhaps matches TRBD2 (6 bases). The CDR3 sequence: CASSFGDYTGELFF. The CDR3 DNA reads as TGTGCCAGCAGTTTTGGGGACTACACCGGGGAGCTGTTTTTT.